These 25 T cell receptor beta chains originate from one sample sequenced in a study of shared clonotypes between healthy human individuals. Some clones are missing from TCRdb's copy, which holds only in-frame ones; the method was immunoSEQ multiplex PCR. The table shows more than 2,000,000 clones, with around nine tenths occurring only once. The material sequenced was naive CD4+ T cells sorted from blood. The subset was: CD45RA+ positively selected. These receptors were taken from a man in his late teens or twenties in good health.

This chain joins TRBV4-2 and TRBJ2-3, with D uncertain. The CDR3 is made up of 12 amino acids. Deletions cut 0 bases from V and 9 bases from J, with 7 bases between. Germline V gene sequence: CDR1 LGHNA, CDR2 YNFKEQ. In nucleotides, the CDR3 is TGTGCCAGCAGCCAAGATTTAGGCACGCAGTATTTT. It is translated as CASSQDLGTQYF.

About this clone itself: This CDR3 is also generated by other DNA sequences in the sample. This rearrangement joins TRBV19 to TRBJ2-3; D is unclear. The V gene's germline CDR1 is LNHDA and CDR2 SQIVND (reference sequence). V gave up 1 base and J gave up 2 bases, with 10 bases separating them. The CDR3 sequence is 15 residues long. The CDR3 DNA is TGTGCCAGTAGTATAGGTGGCAGGATCACAGATACGCAGTATTTT. The encoded protein is CASSIGGRITDTQYF.

The chain links TRBV6-1 to TRBJ1-1; D remains unclear. This CDR3 is 13 amino acids long. Trimming shortened V by 2 bases and J by 3 bases, and 7 bases separated the two germline ends. CDR1 and CDR2 from the germline V gene are MNHNS and SASEGT. CDR3 region: CASSESRDTEAFF. The CDR3 DNA follows: TGTGCCAGCAGTGAAAGTAGGGACACTGAAGCTTTCTTT.

The CDR3 here is CASSSRDQPQHF. CDR3 nucleotides: TGTGCCAGCAGTTCTCGGGACCAGCCCCAGCATTTT. The rearrangement links TRBV2 to TRBJ1-5; possibly TRBD1 for D (5 bases). Per germline, CDR1 SNHLY and CDR2 FYNNEI. The CDR3 is 12 residues long. The V end lost 5 bases, the J end lost 7 bases, and 9 bases lay between the germline ends.

The rearrangement uses TRBV7-9 and TRBJ2-7; either TRBD1 or TRBD2 may fit D (5 bases each). Germline V lookup: CDR1 SEHNR, CDR2 FQNEAQ (reference sequence). There are 18 residues in the CDR3. V was trimmed by 4 bases and J by 1 base, leaving 23 bases between them. The CDR3 loop reads CASSSGTYKVEGSYEQYF. CDR3 nucleotide sequence: TGTGCCAGCAGCTCAGGGACCTATAAAGTCGAAGGGTCCTACGAGCAGTACTTC.

The J gene is TRBJ1-1, the V gene TRBV7-3, with no clear D. Germline V CDR1 and CDR2: SGHTA, FQGTGA. The V gene lost 7 bases and the J gene lost 8 bases, with 2 bases spanning the gap. The CDR3 runs 8 residues. The CDR3 loop is CASIEAFF. In DNA, the CDR3 is TGTGCCAGCATAGAAGCTTTCTTT.

The rearrangement joins TRBV15 to TRBJ2-2; a weak D match, TRBD1 (5 bases). Germline loops: CDR1 LNHNV, CDR2 YYDKDF (reference sequence). Trimming took 0 bases from V and 4 from J, leaving 12 bases between them. The CDR3 runs 16 residues. CDR3 loop: CATSRDLTVTTGELFF. Here the CDR3 DNA reads TGTGCCACCAGCAGAGACCTGACAGTGACCACCGGGGAGCTGTTTTTT. Supplemented by reference TRBV15 and TRBJ2-2, the full variable domain reads DAMVIQNPRYQVTQFGKPVTLSCSQTLNHNVMYWYQQKSSQAPKLLFHYYDKDFNNEADTPDNFQSRRPNTSFCFLDIRSPGLGDTAMYLCATSRDLTVTTGELFFGEGSRLTVL.

The rearrangement joins TRBV5-1 to TRBJ2-1; D is unclear. Germline CDR1 SGHRS, CDR2 YFSETQ. Trimming left V 0 bases short and J 2 bases short, with 12 bases between. This CDR3 is built from 16 residues. The CDR3 loop reads CASSLGDRNAYNEQFF. The CDR3 nucleotides read TGCGCCAGCAGCTTGGGCGATCGCAATGCCTACAATGAGCAGTTCTTC.

V usage is TRBV5-4 and J usage is TRBJ2-7; TRBD1 might be the D (6 bases). Per the germline V gene, CDR1 is SGHNT and CDR2 is YYREEE (reference sequence). V lost 1 base, J lost 3 bases, and 11 bases lay in between. The CDR3 is 14 residues long. The CDR3 sequence is CASSLPGQFYEQYF. Written as DNA, the CDR3 is TGTGCCAGCAGCTTGCCGGGACAATTCTACGAGCAGTACTTC.

The rearrangement uses TRBV2 and TRBJ1-2; the D gene is possibly TRBD1 (5 bases). The V end was cut by 2 bases, the J end by 6 bases, with 16 bases between. The CDR3 spans 15 residues. The V gene's germline CDR1 is SNHLY and CDR2 FYNNEI. The CDR3 DNA follows: TGTGCCAGCAGTGAATTTGGCAGGGTGCTTGATGGCTACACCTTC. It specifies CASSEFGRVLDGYTF.

The chain is built from TRBV5-1 and TRBJ2-3; D remains unclear. This CDR3 is 15 amino acids long. The germline V gene encodes CDR1 SGHRS and CDR2 YFSETQ. V was cut by 4 bases and J by 2 bases, with 14 bases left in between. The CDR3 nucleotides read TGCGCCAGCAGCCTGCCGGACGGCGCCACAGATACGCAGTATTTT. Translating it yields CASSLPDGATDTQYF. Looking up the rest from reference TRBV5-1 and TRBJ2-3 gives the full variable domain: KAGVTQTPRYLIKTRGQQVTLSCSPISGHRSVSWYQQTPGQGLQFLFEYFSETQRNKGNFPGRFSGRQFSNSRSEMNVSTLELGDSALYLCASSLPDGATDTQYFGPGTRLTVL.

This chain's CDR3 is CASSLPIGSNTQYF. The CDR3 DNA reads TGTGCCAGCAGCCTCCCCATAGGGAGTAATACGCAGTATTTT. This rearrangement joins TRBV5-6 to TRBJ2-3; the D gene is possibly TRBD2 (5 bases). Germline assignment: CDR1 SGHDT and CDR2 YYEEEE. CDR3 length equals 14 residues. V gave up 4 bases and J gave up 7 bases, with 16 bases separating them.

The table lists this clone with a count of one. The gene calls are TRBV10-3 and TRBJ2-7; TRBD2 matches 12 bases. V gave up 0 bases and J gave up 5 bases; unmatched junction bases: 5. Germline V lookup: CDR1 ENHRY, CDR2 SYGVKD. The CDR3 runs 16 residues. This CDR3 is CAISESVRLAGDEQYF. The CDR3 DNA is TGTGCCATCAGTGAGTCGGTTCGACTAGCGGGAGACGAGCAGTACTTC.

The CDR3 sequence: CASSPTGQLSYEQYF. CDR3 in DNA: TGTGCCAGCAGTCCTACGGGACAACTCTCCTACGAGCAGTACTTC. The chain couples TRBV6-5 to TRBJ2-7, with D possibly TRBD1 on 6 matching bases. Germline CDR1 and CDR2: MNHEY and SVGAGI. The CDR3 length is 15 residues. Trimming took off 5 bases at V and 0 bases at J, with 14 bases between the two ends.

Remarks on this clone: As the CDR3 is not closed by the conserved phenylalanine or tryptophan, this likely results from a read error. No DNA is shown, since the ends of the CDR3 on it are uncertain; the CDR3 is the one TCRdb lists. The V call is TRBV7-9, the J call TRBJ1-2. Looked up from germline, CDR1 is SEHNR and CDR2 is FQNEAQ (reference sequence). The CDR3 has 12 amino acids, counting both end residues. The CDR3 reads CASSYPVGGITV.

This chain uses TRBV18 with TRBJ1-1; no clear D gene. This CDR3 is 14 amino acids long. Germline V gene lookup returns CDR1 KGHSH and CDR2 LQKENI. The germline V and J ends were trimmed by 6 bases and 0 bases, with 11 bases remaining between them. The CDR3 is CASSLTAVNTEAFF. The CDR3 region has the DNA TGTGCCAGCTCCCTTACGGCGGTGAACACTGAAGCTTTCTTT.

The gene calls are TRBV18 and TRBJ2-3; no definite D call. This CDR3 is built from 14 residues. Germline V CDR1 and CDR2: KGHSH, LQKENI. V lost 3 bases and J 3 bases, leaving 10 bases between the germline ends. CDR3 DNA sequence: TGTGCCAGCTCACCCACCACTGTTACAGATACGCAGTATTTT. It specifies CASSPTTVTDTQYF.

V and J are TRBV14 and TRBJ2-7, with D unresolved. This CDR3 is built from 14 residues. The V end was cut by 0 bases, the J end by 1 base, with 7 bases between. CDR1 is SGHDN, CDR2 FVKESK, per germline. The CDR3 DNA reads as TGTGCCAGCAGCCAAGATCTCCAGTCCTACGAGCAGTACTTC. This codes for CASSQDLQSYEQYF.

The chain joins TRBV6-1 to TRBJ2-3; 7 bases are shared with TRBD2. J gave up 3 bases and V 4 bases, and 4 bases lay outside the gene matches. Germline CDR1 MNHNS, CDR2 SASEGT. This CDR3 spans 14 amino acids. The CDR3 DNA follows: TGTGCCAGCAGTGTAGGAGCGGGAACAGATACGCAGTATTTT. Translation gives CASSVGAGTDTQYF.

This chain uses TRBV30 with TRBJ2-3, with D possibly matching TRBD2 (5 bases). Germline CDR1 reads GTSNPN; CDR2 reads SVGIG (reference sequence). Trimming left V 2 bases short and J 3 bases short, with 9 bases between. This CDR3 is 13 amino acids long. CDR3 in DNA: TGTGCCTGGAGTAGGTGGGAGACAGATACGCAGTATTTT. It yields the protein CAWSRWETDTQYF.

This clone has a single count. This CDR3 is also generated by other DNA sequences in the sample. The gene calls are TRBV5-4 and TRBJ2-5; 9 bases match TRBD1. This CDR3 contains 15 residues. Unmatched junction bases numbered 6, after V lost 4 bases and J lost 2 bases. The V gene's germline CDR1 is SGHNT and CDR2 YYREEE (reference sequence). CDR3 DNA sequence: TGTGCCAGCAGCCCGTGGGACAGGGTTCAAGAGACCCAGTACTTC. This gives the protein CASSPWDRVQETQYF.

The chain combines TRBV11-2 with TRBJ1-4, with a possible D match to TRBD1 (6 bases). V lost 1 base, J lost 3 bases, and 9 bases lay in between. The germline V gene has CDR1 SGHAT and CDR2 FQNNGV. This CDR3 is built from 15 residues. The CDR3 here is CASSLGGASNEKLFF. CDR3 bases: TGTGCCAGCAGCTTAGGGGGGGCTTCTAATGAAAAACTGTTTTTT.

Of note for this clone: In the same sample, other DNA sequences code for this CDR3. V gene TRBV6-1 combines with J gene TRBJ2-7; D uncertain. From germline, CDR1 is MNHNS and CDR2 SASEGT. Trimming stripped 7 bases from V and 4 bases from J, with 8 bases between. This CDR3 has 11 amino acids. The CDR3 loop reads CASTRGYEQYF. The DNA for the CDR3 is TGTGCCAGCACTCGAGGATACGAGCAGTACTTC.

This clone appeared a few times. The rearrangement uses TRBV7-9 and TRBJ1-4; 8 bases fit TRBD1. This CDR3 is 16 amino acids long. Germline CDR1 and CDR2: SEHNR and FQNEAQ (reference sequence). Trimming removed 0 bases from V and 2 bases from J; junction bases left unmatched: 2. In DNA form, the CDR3 reads TGTGCCAGCAGCTTAGCCCGGACAGGGACTAATGAAAAACTGTTTTTT. Translating it yields CASSLARTGTNEKLFF.

The V call is TRBV7-6, the J call TRBJ1-3; unclear D gene. V shed 4 bases and J shed 0 bases, with 10 bases lying between them. The germline CDR1 and CDR2 sequences are SGHVS and FNYEAQ. The CDR3 has 15 amino acids. The CDR3: CASSSTGNSGNTIYF. DNA for the CDR3: TGTGCCAGCAGCTCCACTGGGAACTCTGGAAACACCATATATTTT.